The 22 T cell receptor beta chains presented below share a single source sample, sequenced in a study of T cell responses to AZD1222 COVID-19 vaccine. Sequencing used immunoSEQ multiplex PCR; TCRdb keeps in-frame clones, though not all of them. The repertoire holds under 150,000 clones, with 80% to 95% as singletons. The sample consisted of peripheral blood, taken on day 0 of AZD1222 vaccination. Receptor source: an adult in good health.

The V call is TRBV6-5, the J call TRBJ1-1; D may be TRBD1 (5 bases). The germline V gene encodes CDR1 MNHEY and CDR2 SVGAGI. V dropped 5 bases and J dropped 5 bases, with 15 bases sitting between them. The CDR3 spans 14 residues. The CDR3 spells CASSPLGGGTEAFF. CDR3 sequence (DNA): TGTGCCAGCAGTCCCCTCGGGGGGGGGACTGAAGCTTTCTTT.

The J gene is TRBJ1-6, the V gene TRBV28; weak D call: TRBD1 (6 bases). Germline V CDR1 and CDR2: MDHEN, SYDVKM. This CDR3 contains 14 residues. Deletions cut 2 bases from V and 9 bases from J, with 11 bases between. Written as DNA, the CDR3 is TGTGCCAGCAGTTTAGGGGGGCAGGGTTCACCCCTCCACTTT. Translation gives CASSLGGQGSPLHF.

The rearrangement joins TRBV28 to TRBJ1-1; D call uncertain. Germline CDR1 and CDR2: MDHEN and SYDVKM. Trimming removed 1 base from V and 1 base from J, with 10 bases in between. The CDR3 runs to 15 residues. The DNA for the CDR3 is TGTGCCAGCAGTTTATCGAGCGCCACGAACACTGAAGCTTTCTTT. Its translation is CASSLSSATNTEAFF. The whole variable domain, filled in from reference TRBV28 and TRBJ1-1, reads DVKVTQSSRYLVKRTGEKVFLECVQDMDHENMFWYRQDPGLGLRLIYFSYDVKMKEKGDIPEGYSVSREKKERFSLILESASTNQTSMYLCASSLSSATNTEAFFGQGTRLTVV.

The genes are TRBV4-2 and TRBJ2-7, with a tentative D call TRBD1 (5 bases). The CDR3 runs to 15 residues. Looked up from germline, CDR1 is LGHNA and CDR2 is YNFKEQ. The V end was cut by 2 bases, the J end by 0 bases, with 11 bases between. CDR3: CASSQSPQGSYEQYF. CDR3 in DNA: TGTGCCAGCAGCCAAAGTCCCCAGGGCTCCTACGAGCAGTACTTC.

The chain recombines TRBV30 with TRBJ1-2; D remains unclear. CDR3 size: 14 residues. Germline V gene data show CDR1 as GTSNPN and CDR2 as SVGIG (reference sequence). The V gene lost 2 bases and the J gene lost 6 bases, with 16 bases spanning the gap. The CDR3 reads CAWSPSYWGHGYTF. The CDR3 coding sequence is TGTGCCTGGAGTCCGTCGTACTGGGGTCATGGCTACACCTTC. Variable domain in full (rest from reference TRBV30 and TRBJ1-2): SQTIHQWPATLVQPVGSPLSLECTVEGTSNPNLYWYRQAAGRGLQLLFYSVGIGQISSEVPQNLSASRPQDRQFILSSKKLLLSDSGFYLCAWSPSYWGHGYTFGSGTRLTVV.

This clone was observed once. CDR3 coding DNA: TGTGCCTGGGGCCCGAGGGTTGGGGCTTTCTTT. Encoded protein: CAWGPRVGAFF. The rearrangement links TRBV30 to TRBJ1-1; D not certain. V lost 5 bases, J lost 11 bases, and 15 bases lay in between. The CDR3 has 11 residues. From germline, CDR1 is GTSNPN and CDR2 SVGIG (reference sequence).

This chain links TRBV6-6 with TRBJ1-4, with D perhaps TRBD1 (5 bases). V was cut by 0 bases and J by 4 bases, with 12 bases left in between. CDR3 length equals 16 residues. CDR1 is MNHNY, CDR2 SVGAGI, per germline (reference sequence). CDR3 DNA: TGTGCCAGCAGTTACTCTCACGGGGGGTTTAATGAAAAACTGTTTTTT. Protein product: CASSYSHGGFNEKLFF.

The J gene is TRBJ1-2, the V gene TRBV28; D unclear. Germline CDR1 is MDHEN and CDR2 is SYDVKM. The V end was cut by 6 bases, the J end by 8 bases, with 19 bases between. There are 14 residues in the CDR3. Here the CDR3 reads CASRERTKEEGYTF. In DNA, the CDR3 is TGTGCCAGCAGAGAAAGGACTAAGGAGGAGGGCTACACCTTC.

The genes are TRBV5-6 and TRBJ1-6; tentative D call: TRBD1 (6 bases). This CDR3 has 15 amino acids. V lost 5 bases and J 8 bases, leaving 17 bases between the germline ends. The V gene's germline CDR1 is SGHDT and CDR2 YYEEEE. The chain's CDR3 is CASSLTGYRDSPLHF. Written as DNA, the CDR3 is TGTGCCAGCAGTTTGACGGGCTACAGGGATTCACCCCTCCACTTT. Drawing the rest from reference TRBV5-6 and TRBJ1-6, the complete variable domain is DAGVTQSPTHLIKTRGQQVTLRCSPKSGHDTVSWYQQALGQGPQFIFQYYEEEERQRGNFPDRFSGHQFPNYSSELNVNALLLGDSALYLCASSLTGYRDSPLHFGNGTRLTVT.

V usage is TRBV19 and J usage is TRBJ1-5; 7 bases agree with TRBD1. V lost 3 bases, J lost 4 bases, and 9 bases stayed unmatched. The CDR3 totals 16 residues. Germline loops: CDR1 LNHDA, CDR2 SQIVND (reference sequence). The CDR3 DNA is TGTGCCAGTAGTATCATGGGCAGGGGGGCTAATCAGCCCCAGCATTTT. It is translated as CASSIMGRGANQPQHF. Combining the CDR3 with reference TRBV19 and TRBJ1-5 gives the whole variable domain DGGITQSPKYLFRKEGQNVTLSCEQNLNHDAMYWYRQDPGQGLRLIYYSQIVNDFQKGDIAEGYSVSREKKESFPLTVTSAQKNPTAFYLCASSIMGRGANQPQHFGDGTRLSIL.

The rearrangement uses TRBV7-9 and TRBJ1-1; D is unclear. Between the trimmed V and J ends, which lost 1 base and 7 bases, there was a span of 7 bases. CDR1 and CDR2 from the germline V gene are SEHNR and FQNEAQ (reference sequence). The CDR3 has 12 amino acids. The CDR3 reads CASSLEQIEAFF. The CDR3 bases are TGTGCCAGCAGCTTAGAACAGATTGAAGCTTTCTTT.

DNA of the CDR3: TGTGCCAGCGCCGCTCCGGGACAATCTTCTGAAGCTTTCTTT. It encodes CASAAPGQSSEAFF. This chain connects TRBV28 to TRBJ1-1; weak D call: TRBD1 (6 bases). The CDR3 loop spans 14 amino acids. Germline lookup yields CDR1 MDHEN and CDR2 SYDVKM. The V end lost 8 bases, the J end lost 6 bases, and 19 bases lay between the germline ends. The full variable domain, its missing parts supplied by reference TRBV28 and TRBJ1-1, is DVKVTQSSRYLVKRTGEKVFLECVQDMDHENMFWYRQDPGLGLRLIYFSYDVKMKEKGDIPEGYSVSREKKERFSLILESASTNQTSMYLCASAAPGQSSEAFFGQGTRLTVV.

The V gene is TRBV29-1, the J gene TRBJ2-1; 11 nucleotides agree with TRBD2. The CDR3 sequence is 14 residues long. Trimming took 3 bases from V and 7 from J; bases not matched to a gene: 5. Germline lookup yields CDR1 SQVTM and CDR2 ANQGSEA. CDR3 nucleotides: TGCAGCGTTGATTATAGCGGGAGGGGTAATGAGCAGTTCTTC. It codes for CSVDYSGRGNEQFF.

V gene TRBV5-1 combines with J gene TRBJ2-1; 11 nucleotides match TRBD1. Germline V gives CDR1 SGHRS, CDR2 YFSETQ. This CDR3 region has 15 residues. The junction had 5 bases not matched to a gene; V was cut back by 0 bases and J by 9 bases. CDR3 amino acids: CASSLAGQGVGEQFF. The CDR3 coding sequence is TGCGCCAGCAGCTTGGCGGGACAGGGGGTTGGTGAGCAGTTCTTC.

V gene TRBV9 combines with J gene TRBJ2-3; 14 positions match TRBD2. V shed 0 bases, J shed 6 bases, and the junction held 6 bases outside the gene matches. CDR1 and CDR2 from the germline V gene are SGDLS and YYNGEE. The CDR3 is 17 amino acids. The CDR3 DNA sequence: TGTGCCAGCAGCGTAGGACTAGCGGGAGGGCCATGGGATACGCAGTATTTT. As protein: CASSVGLAGGPWDTQYF. Supplemented by reference TRBV9 and TRBJ2-3, the full variable domain reads DSGVTQTPKHLITATGQRVTLRCSPRSGDLSVYWYQQSLDQGLQFLIQYYNGEERAKGNILERFSAQQFPDLHSELNLSSLELGDSALYFCASSVGLAGGPWDTQYFGPGTRLTVL.

V gene TRBV10-3 combines with J gene TRBJ1-2, with a weak D call TRBD1 (5 bases). V was pared by 3 bases and J by 0 bases, with 17 bases between. Per the germline V gene, CDR1 is ENHRY and CDR2 is SYGVKD. This CDR3 comprises 17 residues. In nucleotides, the CDR3 is TGTGCCATCAGTGACCCACGGGGGGTGGGCGCTAACTATGGCTACACCTTC. Protein product: CAISDPRGVGANYGYTF.

The chain couples TRBV2 to TRBJ2-3, with 7 positions matching TRBD2. Germline-derived CDR1 and CDR2 are SNHLY and FYNNEI. The ends lost 2 bases at V and 3 bases at J; junction bases unmatched: 14. The CDR3 has 18 residues. CDR3 sequence (DNA): TGTGCCAGCAGTGAATCTCGCGGGAGTCTTACGGGGACAGATACGCAGTATTTT. Encoded protein: CASSESRGSLTGTDTQYF. Based on the CDR3 plus reference TRBV2 and TRBJ2-3, the full variable domain is EPEVTQTPSHQVTQMGQEVILRCVPISNHLYFYWYRQILGQKVEFLVSFYNNEISEKSEIFDDQFSVERPDGSNFTLKIRSTKLEDSAMYFCASSESRGSLTGTDTQYFGPGTRLTVL.

The rearrangement uses TRBV5-6 and TRBJ1-5; D not certain. CDR1 is SGHDT and CDR2 is YYEEEE in the germline V gene. V was clipped by 4 bases and J by 5 bases, with 7 bases between them. This CDR3 has 12 residues. This CDR3 reads CASSVGDQPQHF. CDR3 nucleotides: TGTGCCAGCAGCGTGGGAGATCAGCCCCAGCATTTT.

This clone was seen a single time. The chain combines TRBV5-4 with TRBJ2-7, with TRBD2 identical over 12 bases. Germline V gene lookup returns CDR1 SGHNT and CDR2 YYREEE (reference sequence). J was trimmed by 1 base and V by 0 bases; bases with no gene match: 8. The CDR3 is made up of 18 amino acids. The CDR3 is CASSLGLAGAGSSYEQYF. CDR3 nucleotides: TGTGCCAGCAGCTTGGGACTAGCGGGAGCGGGAAGTTCCTACGAGCAGTACTTC. Full variable domain (missing parts from reference TRBV5-4 and TRBJ2-7): ETGVTQSPTHLIKTRGQQVTLRCSSQSGHNTVSWYQQALGQGPQFIFQYYREEENGRGNFPPRFSGLQFPNYSSELNVNALELDDSALYLCASSLGLAGAGSSYEQYFGPGTRLTVT.

The chain recombines TRBV5-1 with TRBJ1-3; D is unresolved. V was shortened by 3 bases and J by 4 bases, with 5 bases between the two germline ends. The CDR3 sequence is 12 residues long. Germline V gives CDR1 SGHRS, CDR2 YFSETQ. CDR3 in amino acids: CASSSEGNTIYF. The CDR3, as DNA: TGCGCCAGCAGCTCAGAAGGAAACACCATATATTTT.

This clone was seen a handful of times. This rearrangement joins TRBV6-5 to TRBJ1-5, with D unclear. Trimming removed 4 bases at V and 1 base at J, with 11 bases between. This CDR3 has 15 amino acids. CDR1 and CDR2 (germline): MNHEY, SVGAGI. CDR3 amino acids: CASSFADGSNQPQHF. The CDR3 DNA reads TGTGCCAGCAGTTTCGCCGACGGCAGCAATCAGCCCCAGCATTTT.

This chain links TRBV7-2 with TRBJ2-1, with 14 bases lining up with TRBD2. This CDR3 is 16 amino acids long. Losses at the gene ends were 5 bases for V and 6 bases for J; bases not matched to a gene: 6. Germline CDR1 is SGHTA and CDR2 is FQGNSA. This CDR3 reads CASSPSGLAGANEQFF. The CDR3, as DNA: TGTGCCAGCAGCCCCTCGGGACTAGCGGGAGCCAATGAGCAGTTCTTC.